What follows are 24 T cell receptor beta chains derived from one specimen sequenced in a study of blood T cell repertoires in COVID-19. Profiled with immunoSEQ multiplex PCR; TCRdb holds only in-frame clones, not every one. The sample contains 300,000 or so clones, about 87% of which appear only once. The source material was peripheral blood. These receptors came from a woman aged 45-59 years who had recovered from COVID-19.

The V call is TRBV28, the J call TRBJ1-5; D gene ambiguous. This CDR3 comprises 15 residues. Between the trimmed V and J ends, which lost 2 bases and 4 bases, there was a span of 12 bases. Germline CDR1 is MDHEN and CDR2 is SYDVKM. The CDR3 bases are TGTGCCAGCAGTTTAACAGATTCGATAAATCAGCCCCAGCATTTT. Its protein is CASSLTDSINQPQHF. The whole variable domain, remainder taken from reference TRBV28 and TRBJ1-5, is DVKVTQSSRYLVKRTGEKVFLECVQDMDHENMFWYRQDPGLGLRLIYFSYDVKMKEKGDIPEGYSVSREKKERFSLILESASTNQTSMYLCASSLTDSINQPQHFGDGTRLSIL.

V and J are TRBV19 and TRBJ2-6; D not resolved. The CDR3 contains 17 residues. CDR1 and CDR2 (germline): LNHDA, SQIVND (reference sequence). Deletions cut 3 bases from V and 0 bases from J, with 12 bases between. Written as DNA, the CDR3 is TGTGCCAGTAGTATTTACGCAGAAGTCTCTGGGGCCAACGTCCTGACTTTC. Its protein is CASSIYAEVSGANVLTF.

The J gene is TRBJ2-7, the V gene TRBV15; no firm D call. Germline V gene lookup returns CDR1 LNHNV and CDR2 YYDKDF (reference sequence). V dropped 1 base and J dropped 4 bases, with 8 bases sitting between them. CDR3 length: 13 residues. The CDR3 is CATSRGQVYEQYF. DNA of the CDR3: TGTGCCACCAGCAGAGGCCAGGTTTACGAGCAGTACTTC.

V gene TRBV7-2 combines with J gene TRBJ2-7; D is unresolved. The CDR3 is 15 residues long. The germline gives CDR1 SGHTA, CDR2 FQGNSA. Trimming removed 2 bases from V and 1 base from J, with 12 bases in between. CDR3 residues: CASSLTPQLSYEQYF. CDR3 coding DNA: TGTGCCAGCAGCTTAACCCCCCAGTTATCCTACGAGCAGTACTTC.

The chain combines TRBV4-1 with TRBJ2-3, with TRBD1 as a possible D gene (6 bases). Germline V gene data show CDR1 as MGHRA and CDR2 as YSYEKL. With 1 base removed from V and 5 bases from J, the gap between germline ends came to 7 bases. The CDR3 covers 13 residues. CDR3 protein: CASSQVGGDTQYF. CDR3 DNA sequence: TGCGCCAGCAGCCAAGTAGGGGGAGATACGCAGTATTTT.

This clone appeared once. This chain links TRBV5-8 with TRBJ2-3; 7 bases are a match to TRBD1. Germline values: CDR1 SGHTS, CDR2 YDEGEE. V lost 0 bases, J lost 2 bases, and 9 bases stayed unmatched. The CDR3 sequence is 17 residues long. The chain's CDR3 is CASSLGQPRGPTDTQYF. DNA for the CDR3: TGTGCCAGCAGCTTGGGACAGCCTAGGGGGCCCACAGATACGCAGTATTTT.

This clone was seen only a few times. In the same sample, other DNA sequences code for this CDR3. The CDR3 sequence is CASSPRQGGTEAFF. CDR3 DNA: TGTGCCAGCAGCCCACGACAGGGTGGAACTGAAGCTTTCTTT. This chain links TRBV7-2 with TRBJ1-1; 7 nucleotides match TRBD1. Germline V gene data show CDR1 as SGHTA and CDR2 as FQGNSA. The CDR3 runs to 14 residues. V shed 5 bases, J shed 5 bases, and the junction held 8 bases outside the gene matches.

This clone was seen a handful of times. This chain uses TRBV7-3 with TRBJ2-3, with 7 bases aligning to TRBD1. The V gene end was trimmed by 0 bases and the J gene end by 6 bases; junction bases not matched to a gene: 6. Germline V gene sequence: CDR1 SGHTA, CDR2 FQGTGA. The CDR3 consists of 15 residues. The CDR3 nucleotides read TGTGCCAGCAGCTTAACCCCAACAGGGGCCGATACGCAGTATTTT. The encoded protein is CASSLTPTGADTQYF.

V is TRBV4-2 and J is TRBJ2-5; 8 bases match TRBD2. The V and J ends lost 2 bases and 5 bases, in that order; junction bases with no gene match: 7. The germline V gene encodes CDR1 LGHNA and CDR2 YNFKEQ. The CDR3 runs 15 residues. The DNA of the CDR3 is TGTGCCAGCAGCCAAAGATTAGCGGGATTTGAGACCCAGTACTTC. Amino acids: CASSQRLAGFETQYF.

As concerns this clone: Other DNA variants within this sample encode the same CDR3. This rearrangement joins TRBV24-1 to TRBJ2-7; no firm D call. The CDR3 runs to 13 residues. The germline CDR1 and CDR2 sequences are KGHDR and SFDVKD. The V end lost 1 base, the J end lost 3 bases, and 6 bases lay between the germline ends. The DNA of the CDR3 is TGTGCCACCAGTGATTTCCCGGGCTACGAGCAGTACTTC. Encoded protein: CATSDFPGYEQYF.

This clone came up a few times. The rearrangement joins TRBV11-3 to TRBJ2-7; possible D gene TRBD1, 6 bases. CDR3 length: 13 residues. CDR1 is SGHNT, CDR2 YENEEA, per germline. V was clipped by 5 bases and J by 3 bases, with 11 bases between them. The CDR3 loop is CASSPGQYYEQYF. The CDR3 bases are TGTGCCAGCAGCCCTGGACAGTACTACGAGCAGTACTTC. The full variable domain, rest sourced from reference TRBV11-3 and TRBJ2-7, is EAGVVQSPRYKIIEKKQPVAFWCNPISGHNTLYWYLQNLGQGPELLIRYENEEAVDDSQLPKDRFSAERLKGVDSTLKIQPAELGDSAVYLCASSPGQYYEQYFGPGTRLTVT.

The chain joins TRBV7-2 to TRBJ2-7; TRBD2 agrees at 11 bases. The CDR3 contains 15 residues. Germline V lookup: CDR1 SGHTA, CDR2 FQGNSA. V shed 2 bases and J 2 bases; nucleotides not matched to a gene: 2. The CDR3 protein is CASSLSSGGAYEQYF. As DNA, the CDR3 is TGTGCCAGCAGCTTAAGTAGCGGGGGGGCCTACGAGCAGTACTTC.

The rearrangement joins TRBV15 to TRBJ2-1; 10 bases agree with TRBD2. In germline, CDR1 is LNHNV, CDR2 YYDKDF (reference sequence). J gave up 5 bases and V 8 bases, and 6 bases lay outside the gene matches. This CDR3 is built from 14 residues. CDR3 sequence: CATGLAGGNNEQFF. In DNA form, the CDR3 reads TGTGCCACCGGCTTAGCGGGGGGTAACAATGAGCAGTTCTTC.

The chain carries TRBV7-3 and TRBJ2-5; D perhaps matches TRBD1 (5 bases). The V end lost 0 bases, the J end lost 5 bases, and 16 bases lay between the germline ends. The CDR3 length is 16 residues. Germline assignment: CDR1 SGHTA and CDR2 FQGTGA. This chain's CDR3 is CASSLTNQGGWETQYF. CDR3 coding DNA: TGTGCCAGCAGCTTAACTAACCAGGGTGGCTGGGAGACCCAGTACTTC.

This chain connects TRBV5-4 to TRBJ2-2, with a tentative D call TRBD2 (6 bases). V lost 4 bases to trimming and J lost 0 bases, with 19 bases between them. Per germline, CDR1 SGHNT and CDR2 YYREEE (reference sequence). The CDR3 has 18 amino acids. The CDR3 DNA reads as TGTGCCAGCAGCCGTGAGTTGCGCGGGATTGCGAACACCGGGGAGCTGTTTTTT. This translates into CASSRELRGIANTGELFF.

The V call is TRBV11-2, the J call TRBJ2-7, with 7 nucleotides matching TRBD1. Germline assignment: CDR1 SGHAT and CDR2 FQNNGV. The V and J ends lost 5 bases and 3 bases, in that order; junction bases with no gene match: 7. The CDR3 has 14 amino acids. CDR3 sequence: CASSATGTVYEQYF. In DNA, the CDR3 is TGTGCCAGCAGCGCGACCGGGACAGTCTACGAGCAGTACTTC.

This sequence joins TRBV9 and TRBJ2-5; 9 positions agree with TRBD2. Germline values: CDR1 SGDLS, CDR2 YYNGEE. The CDR3 length is 16 residues. Trimming took 4 bases from V and 2 from J; bases not matched to a gene: 9. This CDR3 reads CASSSSLAGPQETQYF. In DNA, the CDR3 is TGTGCCAGCAGCTCTAGCCTAGCGGGACCGCAAGAGACCCAGTACTTC.

This chain connects TRBV21-1 to TRBJ2-7; the table's TRBD2 call for D was not verified on the DNA. TRBV21-1 is marked as a pseudogene. The length of the CDR3 is 16 residues. The CDR3 DNA sequence: TGTGCCAGCAGCGGAAGAGATCTAGCGGGAGCCTACGAGCAGTACTTC. Protein product: CASSGRDLAGAYEQYF.

This chain uses TRBV11-2 with TRBJ2-5; 8 bases match TRBD1. Germline V gene sequence: CDR1 SGHAT, CDR2 FQNNGV. The V and J ends lost 3 bases and 4 bases, in that order; junction bases with no gene match: 7. The CDR3 runs 15 residues. CDR3 in amino acids: CASSLTGAAGETQYF. The CDR3, as DNA: TGTGCCAGCAGCTTGACAGGGGCGGCCGGAGAGACCCAGTACTTC.

This clone was observed a single time. The chain couples TRBV6-5 to TRBJ2-7; 7 bases line up with TRBD2. Germline V gives CDR1 MNHEY, CDR2 SVGAGI. The trim removed 4 bases at V and 6 bases at J, leaving 6 bases unmatched. The CDR3 has 13 amino acids. In nucleotides, the CDR3 is TGTGCCAGCAGTTCCGGTGGGGGGGGCGAGCAGTACTTC. Encoded protein: CASSSGGGGEQYF.

The CDR3 loop reads CASSLGERQETQYF. CDR3 coding DNA: TGCGCCAGCAGCTTGGGAGAGAGACAAGAGACCCAGTACTTC. J is TRBJ2-5 and V is TRBV5-1; D gene uncertain. This CDR3 contains 14 residues. CDR1 and CDR2 from the germline V gene are SGHRS and YFSETQ. Between the trimmed V and J ends, which lost 0 bases and 2 bases, there was a span of 8 bases.

The V call is TRBV19, the J call TRBJ2-7; D possibly corresponds to TRBD2 (6 bases). This CDR3 has 15 amino acids. Deletions cut 2 bases from V and 3 bases from J, with 14 bases between. Germline V lookup: CDR1 LNHDA, CDR2 SQIVND (reference sequence). Here the CDR3 DNA reads TGTGCCAGTAGTATAAGGAGGACTACGTTCTACGAGCAGTACTTC. This encodes CASSIRRTTFYEQYF.

This clone has only one observation. The rearrangement links TRBV6-2 or TRBV6-3 to TRBJ2-2; TRBD1 matches 8 bases. V was clipped by 2 bases and J by 1 base; unmatched bases: 9. The germline V gene has CDR1 MNHEY and CDR2 SVGEGT. This CDR3 comprises 18 residues. The CDR3 bases are TGTGCCAGCAGTTACAATCGGCAGGGGGCGCGGAACACCGGGGAGCTGTTTTTT. Translation: CASSYNRQGARNTGELFF.

The chain carries TRBV6-5 and TRBJ2-7; 8 positions match TRBD1. Per the germline V gene, CDR1 is MNHEY and CDR2 is SVGAGI. CDR3 length: 14 amino acids. J lost 4 bases, V lost 6 bases, and 8 bases had no gene match. The CDR3 here is CASSANRGDYEQYF. The CDR3 nucleotides are TGTGCCAGCAGCGCCAACAGGGGGGATTACGAGCAGTACTTC.